These 18 T cell receptor beta chains were all obtained from the same sample, sequenced in a study of T-cell reconstitution after alpha-beta-depleted transplantation in children. Library preparation (for TCRbeta) was performed with unique molecular identifiers. TCRdb redid the calling of the PCR reads with MiXCR, one entry per CDR3 protein. The sample holds about 91,000 distinct CDR3 sequences; 7% to 10% are singletons and the top ten take 6.9%. Here the sequenced sample was PBMCs from the stem cell graft donor, taken from the stem cell graft. The receptors come from a human donor who donated a stem cell graft to a child with congenital amegakaryocytic thrombocytopenia.

This clonotype was seen more than once but under ten times. A much larger clone differs from this one at a single base, so this may be a read error. The chain uses TRBV6-1 and TRBJ2-4; TRBD2 might be the D (6 bases). Germline V gene lookup returns CDR1 MNHNS and CDR2 SASEGT. This CDR3 is 15 amino acids long. The CDR3 DNA reads TGTGCCAGCAGTGAAGACCCGGGAGCTAAAAACAGTCAGTACTTC. Translating it yields CASSEDPGAKNSQYF.

Sample share makes this clonotype medium-sized. The J gene is TRBJ2-1, the V gene TRBV20-1; D gene uncertain. The V end lost 3 bases, the J end lost 8 bases, and 5 bases lay between the germline ends. The CDR3 is 10 residues long. Germline values: CDR1 DFQATT, CDR2 SNEGSKA (reference sequence). The CDR3 DNA reads as TGCAGTGCTAGGCAGGATGAGCAGTTCTTC. It translates to CSARQDEQFF.

This clonotype came up a few times. The V and J genes are TRBV24-1 and TRBJ2-1, with 14 positions matching TRBD2. V lost 7 bases, J lost 8 bases, and 9 bases stayed unmatched. CDR3 length: 16 residues. Germline CDR1 is KGHDR and CDR2 is SFDVKD. The CDR3 spells CATSMTSGRAGDEQFF. CDR3 DNA: TGTGCCACCAGCATGACTAGCGGGAGGGCCGGGGATGAGCAGTTCTTC.

This clonotype was detected many times. The rearrangement joins TRBV5-5 to TRBJ2-3; TRBD1 might be the D (6 bases). The CDR3 totals 14 residues. With 0 bases removed from V and 7 bases from J, the gap between germline ends came to 12 bases. The V gene's germline CDR1 is SGHKS and CDR2 YYEKEE (reference sequence). For the CDR3, the DNA is TGTGCCAGCAGCTTGGGGGGGCCTGTGTATACGCAGTATTTT. Its protein is CASSLGGPVYTQYF.

This clonotype was seen many times. The chain joins TRBV20-1 to TRBJ1-2; D ambiguous. CDR3 size: 11 residues. Germline V gene sequence: CDR1 DFQATT, CDR2 SNEGSKA (reference sequence). V lost 0 bases and J 5 bases, leaving 4 bases between the germline ends. Written as DNA, the CDR3 is TGCAGTGCTAGAGATTCTTATGGCTACACCTTC. The encoded protein is CSARDSYGYTF.

This clonotype occurred many times. The chain couples TRBV20-1 to TRBJ1-2, with 12 bases matching TRBD1. The CDR3 runs 15 residues. Germline trimming cut 5 bases from V and 4 bases from J; bases unmatched to any gene: 8. Per germline, CDR1 DFQATT and CDR2 SNEGSKA (reference sequence). The CDR3 nucleotides are TGCAGTGCTGCTCCCGGGACAGGGGGCTCCTATGGCTACACCTTC. It encodes CSAAPGTGGSYGYTF.

V usage is TRBV6-2 or TRBV6-3 and J usage is TRBJ1-2, with 7 bases identical to TRBD1. The junction had 9 bases not matched to a gene; V was cut back by 6 bases and J by 5 bases. This CDR3 spans 14 amino acids. Germline loops: CDR1 MNHEY, CDR2 SVGEGT. The CDR3 bases are TGTGCCAGCAGCACTGGGGGACAGCGGTATGGCTACACCTTC. This translates into CASSTGGQRYGYTF.

This clonotype was seen ten or more times. V is TRBV20-1 and J is TRBJ2-3; 8 bases align to TRBD2. V lost 0 bases to trimming and J lost 4 bases; unmatched junction nucleotides: 15. The CDR3 spans 18 residues. Germline V gene sequence: CDR1 DFQATT, CDR2 SNEGSKA (reference sequence). The DNA of the CDR3 is TGCAGTGCTAGAGATCCAGCGGGAGTCCCGGGATTCGCAGATACGCAGTATTTT. Translated: CSARDPAGVPGFADTQYF.

The chain combines TRBV5-5 with TRBJ2-3; 11 nucleotides agree with TRBD1. The CDR3 extends over 18 amino acids. V shed 4 bases and J 6 bases; nucleotides not matched to a gene: 16. CDR1 is SGHKS, CDR2 YYEKEE, per germline (reference sequence). The CDR3: CASSGGTGGRAVGDTQYF. The CDR3, as DNA: TGTGCCAGCAGCGGAGGGACAGGGGGAAGGGCTGTTGGGGATACGCAGTATTTT.

There are many counts of this clonotype. The chain combines TRBV20-1 with TRBJ2-3; the D call may be TRBD1 or TRBD2 (5 bases each). Germline CDR1 DFQATT, CDR2 SNEGSKA (reference sequence). V gave up 6 bases and J gave up 1 base, with 14 bases separating them. There are 14 residues in the CDR3. The CDR3 DNA reads TGCAGTGCCTACGACCGGGGACGCACAGATACGCAGTATTTT. Translated, it gives CSAYDRGRTDTQYF.

The sample holds many counts of this clonotype. The chain combines TRBV29-1 with TRBJ2-3, with D perhaps matching TRBD1 (5 bases). Germline assignment: CDR1 SQVTM and CDR2 ANQGSEA. The CDR3 consists of 13 residues. Deletions cut 4 bases from V and 1 base from J, with 9 bases between. CDR3 sequence: CSVATGGTDTQYF. The CDR3 DNA sequence: TGCAGCGTTGCTACAGGCGGCACAGATACGCAGTATTTT.

This clonotype appeared many times. The rearrangement uses TRBV5-1 and TRBJ2-1; TRBD2 matches at 9 bases. This CDR3 has 15 residues. V shed 1 base, J shed 7 bases, and the junction held 6 bases outside the gene matches. CDR1 and CDR2 (germline): SGHRS, YFSETQ. CDR3 residues: CASSLQLAGKNEQFF. The CDR3 nucleotides are TGCGCCAGCAGCTTGCAGCTAGCGGGGAAGAATGAGCAGTTCTTC.

The rearrangement uses TRBV7-6 and TRBJ2-6, with D uncertain. CDR1 and CDR2 (germline): SGHVS, FNYEAQ. V was clipped by 1 base and J by 0 bases, with 7 bases between them. The CDR3 covers 16 residues. The CDR3 reads CASSLGGGSGANVLTF. The DNA for the CDR3 is TGTGCCAGCAGCTTAGGGGGTGGCTCTGGGGCCAACGTCCTGACTTTC.

This clonotype was detected ten times or more. J is TRBJ1-2 and V is TRBV5-6, with TRBD1 matching 10 bases. The CDR3 is 13 amino acids. Trimming cost V 5 bases and J 6 bases; bases outside gene matches: 4. The germline V gene encodes CDR1 SGHDT and CDR2 YYEEEE. CDR3 in amino acids: CASSLDRGHGYTF. As DNA, the CDR3 is TGTGCCAGCAGTCTCGACAGGGGGCATGGCTACACCTTC.

This clonotype was seen repeatedly, ten times or more. The rearrangement links TRBV20-1 to TRBJ2-7; perhaps TRBD2 as D (6 bases). The CDR3 extends over 14 amino acids. Germline V lookup: CDR1 DFQATT, CDR2 SNEGSKA (reference sequence). Trimming removed 6 bases from V and 5 bases from J, with 20 bases in between. The CDR3 loop is CSAKFWDSSNEQYF. The CDR3 DNA follows: TGCAGTGCCAAGTTTTGGGACTCATCCAACGAGCAGTACTTC.

Many counts were recorded for this clonotype. V is TRBV20-1 and J is TRBJ1-5; a weak D match, TRBD1 (6 bases). V lost 1 base to trimming and J lost 0 bases, with 19 bases between them. CDR1 DFQATT and CDR2 SNEGSKA come from the germline V gene (reference sequence). The CDR3 consists of 18 residues. The DNA for the CDR3 is TGCAGTGCTAGAGCTTCTTGGACAGCCCTTTATAGCAATCAGCCCCAGCATTTT. Amino acid sequence: CSARASWTALYSNQPQHF.

The table lists this clonotype with a few counts. V gene TRBV6-2 or TRBV6-3 combines with J gene TRBJ2-7; D uncertain. Trimming pared 6 bases from V and 5 bases from J, leaving 14 bases between. Germline V CDR1 and CDR2: MNHEY, SVGEGT. The CDR3 consists of 13 residues. CDR3 protein: CASRSAPRDEQYF. CDR3 sequence (DNA): TGTGCCAGCAGATCGGCTCCTAGGGACGAGCAGTACTTC.

Ten or more counts support this clonotype. V gene TRBV28 combines with J gene TRBJ1-1, with D possibly matching TRBD1 (6 bases). Germline V CDR1 and CDR2: MDHEN, SYDVKM. CDR3 length: 13 residues. The ends were cut back, 5 bases at V and 4 bases at J, with 11 bases in the middle. The CDR3 sequence: CASSPDSSTEAFF. The CDR3 coding sequence is TGTGCCAGCAGTCCGGACAGTTCCACTGAAGCTTTCTTT.